These 28 T cell receptor beta chains came from one sample sequenced in a study of T-cell reconstitution after alpha-beta-depleted transplantation in children. Preparation of the TCRbeta library was carried out with unique molecular identifiers. TCRdb analysed the PCR reads with MiXCR anew, one entry per CDR3 protein. The sample records 250,000 to 350,000 distinct CDR3 sequences, roughly 25% being singletons. Sample: PBMCs, mostly from graft donor cells, taken 180 days after TCRalphabeta/CD19-depleted stem cell transplant. All receptors come from a male patient aged 10-17 years who had a stem cell transplant for acute lymphoblastic leukemia, so the T cells may come from the graft donor.

The chain carries TRBV10-3 and TRBJ1-2, with D possibly being TRBD1 (5 bases). The V gene lost 2 bases and the J gene lost 6 bases, with 10 bases spanning the gap. CDR3 length: 13 amino acids. From germline, CDR1 is ENHRY and CDR2 SYGVKD. In DNA, the CDR3 is TGTGCCATCAGTGAGACAAAGGGGAATGGCTACACCTTC. It specifies CAISETKGNGYTF.

The chain joins TRBV9 to TRBJ2-5; TRBD1 aligns across 8 bases. Germline-derived CDR1 and CDR2 are SGDLS and YYNGEE. The CDR3 totals 15 residues. Trimming cost V 2 bases and J 2 bases; bases outside gene matches: 5. Written as DNA, the CDR3 is TGTGCCAGCAGCGTCGACGGACAGGGTCAAGAGACCCAGTACTTC. Translation: CASSVDGQGQETQYF.

This clonotype appeared once. This rearrangement joins TRBV14 to TRBJ2-7; 11 nucleotides agree with TRBD2. With 4 bases clipped from V and 2 bases from J, the junction kept 7 bases outside the gene matches. Germline V CDR1 and CDR2: SGHDN, FVKESK. The CDR3 consists of 16 residues. CDR3 in amino acids: CASSRDGLAGPYEQYF. CDR3 bases: TGTGCCAGCAGCCGGGACGGACTAGCGGGCCCCTACGAGCAGTACTTC.

This clonotype has a handful of counts. This chain joins TRBV9 and TRBJ2-3, with D tentatively TRBD2 (5 bases). CDR1 and CDR2 (germline): SGDLS, YYNGEE. This CDR3 has 15 residues. V dropped 0 bases and J dropped 6 bases, with 14 bases sitting between them. The CDR3 DNA reads TGTGCCAGCAGCGTAGGTGACTACCAAGGGGATACGCAGTATTTT. Amino acid sequence: CASSVGDYQGDTQYF.

The chain has TRBV5-1 and TRBJ2-7; TRBD1 is a possible D gene (6 bases). Deletions cut 0 bases from V and 5 bases from J, with 12 bases between. From germline, CDR1 is SGHRS and CDR2 YFSETQ. The CDR3 covers 14 residues. In DNA form, the CDR3 reads TGCGCCAGCAGCTTGGAATACAGGGAAGACGAGCAGTACTTC. Amino acid sequence: CASSLEYREDEQYF.

This clonotype was counted between two and nine times. The chain carries TRBV4-1 and TRBJ1-2; maybe TRBD1 (5 bases). This CDR3 has 18 amino acids. The germline V gene encodes CDR1 MGHRA and CDR2 YSYEKL. Trimming took off 1 base at V and 1 base at J, with 19 bases between the two ends. The CDR3 DNA follows: TGCGCCAGCAGCCAAGGTCAGGGCCCGGGGTGGAATAACTATGGCTACACCTTC. The encoded protein is CASSQGQGPGWNNYGYTF.

This clonotype was found a few times. V is TRBV29-1 and J is TRBJ1-1; D is unresolved. This CDR3 is built from 15 residues. The V end lost 7 bases, the J end lost 1 base, and 19 bases lay between the germline ends. Germline CDR1 and CDR2: SQVTM and ANQGSEA. The CDR3 loop is CSADIDGYRNTEAFF. CDR3 in DNA: TGCAGCGCCGATATAGACGGATACAGGAACACTGAAGCTTTCTTT.

V and J are TRBV7-3 and TRBJ2-6, with D maybe TRBD1 (5 bases). V was pared by 6 bases and J by 0 bases, with 15 bases between. The germline CDR1 and CDR2 sequences are SGHTA and FQGTGA. The CDR3 has 17 amino acids. CDR3 sequence reads: CASSSGWSPSGANVLTF. In DNA form, the CDR3 reads TGTGCCAGCAGTTCAGGGTGGAGCCCCTCTGGGGCCAACGTCCTGACTTTC.

The chain employs TRBV14 and TRBJ2-7; D not certain. The CDR3 covers 14 residues. Trimming cost V 1 base and J 2 bases, with 9 bases left between them. Germline values: CDR1 SGHDN, CDR2 FVKESK. The CDR3 nucleotides read TGTGCCAGCAGCCAAGGGGTAATCACCTACGAGCAGTACTTC. Its translation is CASSQGVITYEQYF.

The chain uses TRBV5-1 and TRBJ2-7; the D gene is possibly TRBD2 (5 bases). Germline V CDR1 and CDR2: SGHRS, YFSETQ. The CDR3 is 16 residues long. The V gene lost 0 bases and the J gene lost 3 bases, with 16 bases spanning the gap. The CDR3 DNA reads TGCGCCAGCAGCTTGGCCGGTGGGAGCGTACTCTACGAGCAGTACTTC. Its translation: CASSLAGGSVLYEQYF. Complete variable domain (other parts from reference TRBV5-1 and TRBJ2-7): KAGVTQTPRYLIKTRGQQVTLSCSPISGHRSVSWYQQTPGQGLQFLFEYFSETQRNKGNFPGRFSGRQFSNSRSEMNVSTLELGDSALYLCASSLAGGSVLYEQYFGPGTRLTVT.

The chain employs TRBV5-1 and TRBJ2-7; 9 bases align to TRBD2. The CDR3 covers 16 residues. The trim removed 2 bases at V and 3 bases at J, leaving 9 bases unmatched. The germline CDR1 and CDR2 sequences are SGHRS and YFSETQ. CDR3 protein: CASSLAGGPVSYEQYF. The CDR3 coding sequence is TGCGCCAGCAGCTTAGCGGGAGGCCCAGTTAGCTACGAGCAGTACTTC.

V and J are TRBV5-1 and TRBJ2-7, with a tentative D call TRBD1 (6 bases). Germline CDR1 and CDR2: SGHRS and YFSETQ. This CDR3 is 14 amino acids long. The V end was cut by 8 bases, the J end by 6 bases, with 21 bases between. CDR3 loop: CASEPGQGVGEQYF. The CDR3 DNA sequence: TGCGCCAGTGAACCGGGACAAGGGGTGGGCGAGCAGTACTTC.

A note on this clonotype: The junction shows a germline mismatch at one end, possibly a read error. The V and J genes are TRBV3-1 and TRBJ2-5, with TRBD2 matching over 7 bases. The V gene's germline CDR1 is LGHDT and CDR2 YNNKEL (reference sequence). The CDR3 runs 15 residues. This CDR3 is CACSPGREIEETQYF. In DNA, the CDR3 is TGTGCCTGCAGCCCGGGGCGGGAGATCGAAGAGACCCAGTACTTC.

This chain connects TRBV4-1 to TRBJ2-7; 12 nucleotides agree with TRBD2. Germline loops: CDR1 MGHRA, CDR2 YSYEKL. CDR3 length: 16 residues. V lost 1 base to trimming and J lost 6 bases; unmatched junction nucleotides: 7. CDR3 nucleotides: TGCGCCAGCAGCCAAGGGCTAGCGGGAGGGCCGAGCGAGCAGTACTTC. Translation: CASSQGLAGGPSEQYF.

This clonotype has more than one count but fewer than ten. The V gene is TRBV20-1, the J gene TRBJ1-1; TRBD1 agrees at 7 bases. The CDR3 totals 14 residues. V lost 5 bases to trimming and J lost 1 base; unmatched junction nucleotides: 7. Germline CDR1 and CDR2: DFQATT and SNEGSKA (reference sequence). In nucleotides, the CDR3 is TGCAGTGCTCAACAGACAGGGTCGAACACTGAAGCTTTCTTT. Its protein product is CSAQQTGSNTEAFF.

The CDR3 DNA is TGTGCCAGCAGCGTAGTGCCCACGGGACTAGCGGGCGATGAGCAGTTCTTC. Translated, it gives CASSVVPTGLAGDEQFF. J is TRBJ2-1 and V is TRBV9; the match to TRBD2 covers 12 bases. The CDR3 is 17 amino acids. Germline assignment: CDR1 SGDLS and CDR2 YYNGEE. V was clipped by 0 bases and J by 8 bases; unmatched bases: 9.

The chain employs TRBV7-8 and TRBJ2-1, with D hard to call. V was shortened by 5 bases and J by 2 bases, with 13 bases between the two germline ends. The CDR3 contains 15 residues. Germline V gene lookup returns CDR1 SGHVS and CDR2 FQNEAQ. CDR3 sequence: CASSPLTSTYNEQFF. DNA of the CDR3: TGTGCCAGCAGCCCACTGACCAGTACCTACAATGAGCAGTTCTTC.

The chain is built from TRBV20-1 and TRBJ2-5, with 11 bases aligning to TRBD2. Germline assignment: CDR1 DFQATT and CDR2 SNEGSKA (reference sequence). This CDR3 is 15 amino acids long. J lost 4 bases, V lost 6 bases, and 10 bases had no gene match. The CDR3 reads CSAPPVGLAGETQYF. The CDR3 coding sequence is TGCAGTGCCCCGCCCGTCGGACTAGCGGGAGAGACCCAGTACTTC.

This rearrangement joins TRBV3-1 to TRBJ2-7; D gene unclear. Deletions cut 3 bases from V and 2 bases from J, with 8 bases between. Germline CDR1 LGHDT, CDR2 YNNKEL (reference sequence). The CDR3 is 13 residues long. The CDR3 nucleotides are TGTGCCAGCAGCCACCTCAACGCCTACGAGCAGTACTTC. As protein: CASSHLNAYEQYF.

V gene TRBV12-3 or TRBV12-4 combines with J gene TRBJ2-1; 9 bases match TRBD2. The junction had 10 bases not matched to a gene; V was cut back by 6 bases and J by 7 bases. The length of the CDR3 is 15 residues. This CDR3 is CASSTASGILNEQFF. The DNA of the CDR3 is TGTGCCAGCAGCACTGCTAGCGGGATCCTGAATGAGCAGTTCTTC.

The chain employs TRBV5-1 and TRBJ1-2; tentatively, D is TRBD1 (5 bases). V lost 5 bases, J lost 2 bases, and 10 bases lay in between. CDR3 length equals 13 residues. The germline gives CDR1 SGHRS, CDR2 YFSETQ. This CDR3 is CASRGAGNYGYTF. As DNA, the CDR3 is TGCGCCAGCAGAGGGGCAGGGAACTATGGCTACACCTTC. Supplemented by reference TRBV5-1 and TRBJ1-2, the full variable domain reads KAGVTQTPRYLIKTRGQQVTLSCSPISGHRSVSWYQQTPGQGLQFLFEYFSETQRNKGNFPGRFSGRQFSNSRSEMNVSTLELGDSALYLCASRGAGNYGYTFGSGTRLTVV.

The CDR3 is CSVEEPWTSGKGAGELFF. DNA for the CDR3: TGCAGCGTTGAAGAGCCTTGGACTAGCGGGAAGGGGGCCGGGGAGCTGTTTTTT. The chain joins TRBV29-1 to TRBJ2-2; TRBD2 matches at 12 bases. The CDR3 consists of 18 residues. Germline loops: CDR1 SQVTM, CDR2 ANQGSEA. J gave up 6 bases and V 0 bases, and 11 bases lay outside the gene matches.

This clonotype appeared a few times. The rearrangement links TRBV7-9 to TRBJ2-5; D remains ambiguous. Trimming pared 3 bases from V and 1 base from J, leaving 9 bases between. Germline V CDR1 and CDR2: SEHNR, FQNEAQ (reference sequence). This CDR3 spans 14 amino acids. The CDR3 region has the DNA TGTGCCAGCAGCTTGGCAGACGCCCAAGAGACCCAGTACTTC. It codes for CASSLADAQETQYF.

J is TRBJ2-2 and V is TRBV5-1; D is unresolved. The CDR3 consists of 12 residues. V lost 5 bases, J lost 3 bases, and 5 bases lay in between. Germline V gives CDR1 SGHRS, CDR2 YFSETQ. CDR3 in DNA: TGCGCCAGCAGATTGCACACCGGGGAGCTGTTTTTT. Its protein is CASRLHTGELFF.

This chain uses TRBV6-5 with TRBJ2-1; 7 bases match TRBD1. The trim removed 6 bases at V and 4 bases at J, leaving 9 bases unmatched. Germline loops: CDR1 MNHEY, CDR2 SVGAGI. This CDR3 spans 15 amino acids. The CDR3 bases are TGTGCCAGCAGCTATACCGGGACAGAATACAATGAGCAGTTCTTC. This gives the protein CASSYTGTEYNEQFF.

This clonotype was observed a few times. The J gene is TRBJ2-3, the V gene TRBV5-1, with D possibly called TRBD1 or TRBD2 (5 bases each). This CDR3 spans 15 amino acids. Trimming shortened V by 2 bases and J by 2 bases, and 12 bases separated the two germline ends. The germline CDR1 and CDR2 sequences are SGHRS and YFSETQ. CDR3 sequence: CASSFSGDPTDTQYF. The CDR3 coding sequence is TGCGCCAGCAGCTTTTCCGGGGACCCCACAGATACGCAGTATTTT.

There are a few counts of this clonotype. The V and J genes are TRBV27 and TRBJ1-2, with TRBD1 as a possible D gene (5 bases). Looked up from germline, CDR1 is MNHEY and CDR2 is SMNVEV (reference sequence). Trimming stripped 5 bases from V and 5 bases from J, with 12 bases between. The CDR3 contains 13 residues. The chain's CDR3 is CASSTSGGYGYTF. The CDR3, as DNA: TGTGCCAGCAGTACGTCCGGGGGGTATGGCTACACCTTC.

This clonotype was seen more than once but under ten times. The rearrangement joins TRBV20-1 to TRBJ1-3; a possible D gene is TRBD1 (5 bases). The length of the CDR3 is 16 residues. CDR1 and CDR2 from the germline V gene are DFQATT and SNEGSKA (reference sequence). V gave up 0 bases and J gave up 1 base, with 13 bases separating them. CDR3 protein: CSARDPGKWSGNTIYF. CDR3 coding DNA: TGCAGTGCTAGAGACCCAGGGAAGTGGTCTGGAAACACCATATATTTT.